A selection of T cell receptor beta chains follows, all from one sample in a study of blood T cell repertoires in COVID-19. Measured with immunoSEQ multiplex PCR; TCRdb has only the in-frame clones, and not every one. This sample has 200,000 to 250,000 clones, with about 88% found just once. Sequencing was carried out using peripheral blood. The receptors here all came from an older woman with active or convalescent COVID-19. The CDR3 runs from the conserved cysteine through the conserved F or W. D genes are given only for firm matches. Size tells how often a clone was seen (once, few, many) or the class of an expanded clone, and some rows leave it out.

cdr3_aa cdr3_nt v_call d_call clone_size j_call
CATSRDPQIYNEQFF TGTGCCACCAGCAGAGATCCGCAGATATACAATGAGCAGTTCTTC TRBV15 - - TRBJ2-1
CASSSEGANQYGYTF TGTGCCAGTAGTTCCGAGGGGGCGAACCAGTATGGCTACACCTTC TRBV19 TRBD1 once TRBJ1-2
CASSSEEAAGSPGYTF TGTGCCAGCAGCTCCGAGGAGGCAGCGGGGTCCCCCGGCTACACCTTC TRBV7-2 - - TRBJ1-2
CASSSDSGQHNEQFF TGTGCCAGCAGTTCGGACTCCGGGCAGCACAATGAGCAGTTCTTC TRBV3-1/TRBV3-2 - - TRBJ2-1
CAISESGPNEKLFF TGTGCCATCAGTGAGAGTGGGCCTAATGAAAAACTGTTTTTT TRBV10-3 - few TRBJ1-4
CASSRTGNTEAFF TGTGCCAGCTCAAGGACGGGAAACACTGAAGCTTTCTTT TRBV18 - - TRBJ1-1
CASSFLMNTEAFF TGTGCCAGCAGCTTTCTAATGAACACTGAAGCTTTCTTT TRBV7-9 - - TRBJ1-1
CASSTLAGATGELFF TGTGCCAGCAGCACCCTAGCGGGGGCCACCGGGGAGCTGTTTTTT TRBV9 TRBD2 - TRBJ2-2
CASSEWTGDNQPQHF TGTGCCAGCAGTGAGTGGACAGGAGACAATCAGCCCCAGCATTTT TRBV2 TRBD1 - TRBJ1-5
CATNRLNTGELFF TGTGCCACTAATCGCCTTAACACCGGGGAGCTGTTTTTT TRBV6-5 - - TRBJ2-2
CASSLDRMEAFF TGTGCCAGCAGCCTGGACAGAATGGAAGCTTTCTTT TRBV7-9 - few TRBJ1-1
CASSFGLGGNTEAFF TGTGCCAGCAGCTTTGGGCTGGGGGGGAACACTGAAGCTTTCTTT TRBV5-6 - - TRBJ1-1
CASGVRGSEQYF TGCGCCAGCGGTGTTCGGGGGTCCGAGCAGTACTTC TRBV10-2 - - TRBJ2-7
CASRPGSDGYTF TGTGCCAGCAGACCGGGATCTGATGGCTACACCTTC TRBV6-5 - - TRBJ1-2
CASSRQGYYNEQFF TGTGCCAGCAGTCGACAGGGTTATTACAATGAGCAGTTCTTC TRBV6-6 TRBD1 - TRBJ2-1
CASSLQGRGSPLHF TGTGCCAGCAGTCTACAGGGTCGAGGGTCACCCCTCCACTTT TRBV6-2/TRBV6-3 - - TRBJ1-6
CASSLGFAGGNQPQHF TGTGCCAGCAGCTTAGGGTTCGCAGGGGGCAATCAGCCCCAGCATTTT TRBV7-9 - - TRBJ1-5
CASSQDGYSYNEQFF TGCGCCAGCAGCCAAGACGGGTACTCCTACAATGAGCAGTTCTTC TRBV4-3 - - TRBJ2-1
CASSLAQLFLGTAHQETQYF TGTGCCAGCAGCTTAGCCCAACTCTTCCTTGGGACTGCGCACCAAGAGACCCAGTACTTC TRBV7-2 - - TRBJ2-5
CSARASNVLTF TGCAGTGCTAGGGCAAGCAACGTCCTGACTTTC TRBV20-1 - once TRBJ2-6
CASSPTSGGPPGETQYF TGCGCCAGCAGCCCGACTAGCGGGGGGCCCCCCGGAGAGACCCAGTACTTC TRBV5-1 TRBD2 - TRBJ2-5
CASSLGGDRYYTF TGTGCCAGCAGCTTAGGCGGGGACCGATACTACACCTTC TRBV7-2 - - TRBJ1-2
CASSYSAMGGTEAFF TGTGCCAGCAGTTACTCGGCCATGGGGGGCACTGAAGCTTTCTTT TRBV6-5 - - TRBJ1-1
CSVRENNSPLHF TGCAGCGTCAGGGAAAATAATTCACCCCTCCACTTT TRBV29-1 - - TRBJ1-6
CATSDWTGPLGGELFF TGTGCCACCAGTGACTGGACAGGGCCGCTGGGCGGGGAGCTGTTTTTT TRBV24-1 TRBD1 - TRBJ2-2
CSARGEETQYF TGCAGTGCTAGAGGAGAAGAGACCCAGTACTTC TRBV20-1 - once TRBJ2-5
CASSWRGSGANVLTF TGTGCCAGCAGTTGGAGGGGCTCTGGGGCCAACGTCCTGACTTTC TRBV6-2/TRBV6-3 - - TRBJ2-6
CASSPSRRDTEAFF TGTGCCAGCAGCCCGAGTAGACGGGACACTGAAGCTTTCTTT TRBV7-9 - - TRBJ1-1
CASSQERGYTEAFF TGTGCCAGCAGCCAAGAAAGGGGGTACACTGAAGCTTTCTTT TRBV3-1/TRBV3-2 - - TRBJ1-1
CATSTRQGRDQPQHF TGTGCCACCAGCACTAGACAGGGGCGGGATCAGCCCCAGCATTTT TRBV15 TRBD1 - TRBJ1-5
CASSSTGDYGYTF TGTGCCAGCAGTTCTACAGGGGACTATGGCTACACCTTC TRBV6-4 TRBD1 - TRBJ1-2